The entry below gives a single T cell receptor beta chain sequence along with its context. Its antigen is not known. This CDR3 is built from 15 residues. V trimming: 3 bases; J trimming: 0 bases; junction bases outside the gene matches: 1. CDR1 and CDR2 from the germline V gene are MRHNA and SNTAGT. The data derive from a study of cytomegalovirus exposure and HLA in healthy donors. Overall study results and limits: For cytomegalovirus status, the classifier reportedly gave diagnoses with high specificity and sensitivity. Specific recognition of CMV antigens was confirmed in vitro for a few chains (all CMV-associated). The study listed under 200 cytomegalovirus-associated TCR beta chains.

The study drew the donors from its roughly 130-subject validation cohort, separate from the approximately 700-subject first cohort. Profiling relied on immunoSEQ multiplex PCR, and the TCRdb table lists in-frame clones only, not all of them. The sample contains 70,000 or so clones, around 93% of which appear only once. The sequenced material came from PBMCs. This rearrangement joins TRBV6-4 to TRBJ2-3; TRBD2 agrees at 9 bases. This clonotype originated in a woman aged 18-29 years in good health and CMV-seronegative. The CDR3: CASSEGTSSTDTQYF. In DNA form, the CDR3 reads TGTGCCAGCAGTGAGGGGACTAGCAGCACAGATACGCAGTATTTT.